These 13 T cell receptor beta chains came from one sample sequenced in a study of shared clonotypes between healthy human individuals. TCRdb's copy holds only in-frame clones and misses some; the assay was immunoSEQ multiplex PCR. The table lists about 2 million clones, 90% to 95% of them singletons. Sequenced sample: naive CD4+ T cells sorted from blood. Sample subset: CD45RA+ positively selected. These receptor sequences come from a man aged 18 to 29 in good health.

The chain's CDR3 is CASKGLRSYEQYF. CDR3 nucleotides: TGTGCCAGCAAAGGACTACGCTCCTACGAGCAGTACTTC. The rearrangement links TRBV6-1 to TRBJ2-7; D possibly corresponds to TRBD2 (6 bases). Per the germline V gene, CDR1 is MNHNS and CDR2 is SASEGT. Trimming took 7 bases from V and 0 from J, leaving 10 bases between them. The CDR3 totals 13 residues.

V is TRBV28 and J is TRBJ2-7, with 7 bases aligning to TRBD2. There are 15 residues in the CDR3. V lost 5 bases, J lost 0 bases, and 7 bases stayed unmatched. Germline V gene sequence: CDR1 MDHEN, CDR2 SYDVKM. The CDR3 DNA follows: TGTGCCAGCAGTGAAAGCGGGAAAAGCTCCTACGAGCAGTACTTC. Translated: CASSESGKSSYEQYF.

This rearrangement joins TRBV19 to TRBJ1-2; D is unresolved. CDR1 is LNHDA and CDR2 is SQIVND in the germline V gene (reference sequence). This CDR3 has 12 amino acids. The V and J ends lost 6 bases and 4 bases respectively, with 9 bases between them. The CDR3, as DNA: TGTGCCAGTAGCGCACGCCTCTATGGCTACACCTTC. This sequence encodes CASSARLYGYTF.

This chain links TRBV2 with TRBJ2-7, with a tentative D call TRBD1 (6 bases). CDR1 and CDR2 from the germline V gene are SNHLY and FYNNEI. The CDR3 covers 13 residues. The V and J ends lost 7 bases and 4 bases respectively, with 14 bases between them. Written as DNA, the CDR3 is TGTGCCAGCAAGGGGGACGGTCTATACGAGCAGTACTTC. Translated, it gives CASKGDGLYEQYF.

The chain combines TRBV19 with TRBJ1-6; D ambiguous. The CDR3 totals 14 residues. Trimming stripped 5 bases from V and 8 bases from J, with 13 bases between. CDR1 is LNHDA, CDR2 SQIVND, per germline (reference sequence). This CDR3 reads CASSRASKDSPLHF. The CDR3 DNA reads TGTGCCAGTAGTCGGGCCTCGAAGGATTCACCCCTCCACTTT.

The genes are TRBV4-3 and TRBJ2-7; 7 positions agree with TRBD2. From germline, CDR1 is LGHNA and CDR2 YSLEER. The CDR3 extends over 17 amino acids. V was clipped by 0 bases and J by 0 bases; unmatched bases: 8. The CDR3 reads CASSQEVTSGASYEQYF. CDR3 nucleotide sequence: TGCGCCAGCAGCCAAGAAGTTACGAGCGGGGCCTCCTACGAGCAGTACTTC.

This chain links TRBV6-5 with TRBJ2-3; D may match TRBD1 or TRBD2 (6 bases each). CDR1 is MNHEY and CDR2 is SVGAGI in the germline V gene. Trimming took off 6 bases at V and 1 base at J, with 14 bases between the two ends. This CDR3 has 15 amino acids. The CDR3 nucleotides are TGTGCCAGCAGGAGGCCAGGGGAGGGCACAGATACGCAGTATTTT. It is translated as CASRRPGEGTDTQYF.

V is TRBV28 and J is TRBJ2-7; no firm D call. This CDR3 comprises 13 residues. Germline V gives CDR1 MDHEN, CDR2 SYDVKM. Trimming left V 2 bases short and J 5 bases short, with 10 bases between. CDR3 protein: CASSLAQTDEQYF. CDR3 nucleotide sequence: TGTGCCAGCAGTTTAGCACAAACGGACGAGCAGTACTTC.

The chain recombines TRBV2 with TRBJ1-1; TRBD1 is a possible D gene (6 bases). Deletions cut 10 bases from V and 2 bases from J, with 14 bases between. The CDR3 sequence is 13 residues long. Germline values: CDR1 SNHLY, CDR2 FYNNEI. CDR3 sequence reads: CATRGQLNTEAFF. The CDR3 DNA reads TGTGCCACGAGAGGACAGTTAAACACTGAAGCTTTCTTT.

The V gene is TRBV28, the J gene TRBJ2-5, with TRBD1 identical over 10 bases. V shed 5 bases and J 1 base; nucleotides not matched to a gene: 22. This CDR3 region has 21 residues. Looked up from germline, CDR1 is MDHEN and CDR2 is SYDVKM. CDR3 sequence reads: CASSLSLGQGWSKGLQETQYF. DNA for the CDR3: TGTGCCAGCAGTCTATCCTTGGGACAGGGGTGGAGTAAAGGTCTCCAAGAGACCCAGTACTTC.

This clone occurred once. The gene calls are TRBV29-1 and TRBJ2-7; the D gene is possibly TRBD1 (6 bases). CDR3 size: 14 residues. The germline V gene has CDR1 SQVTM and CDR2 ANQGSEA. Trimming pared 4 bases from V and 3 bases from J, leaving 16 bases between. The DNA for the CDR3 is TGCAGCGTTGGCGACCAGGGGAAGGGCTACGAGCAGTACTTC. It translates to CSVGDQGKGYEQYF.

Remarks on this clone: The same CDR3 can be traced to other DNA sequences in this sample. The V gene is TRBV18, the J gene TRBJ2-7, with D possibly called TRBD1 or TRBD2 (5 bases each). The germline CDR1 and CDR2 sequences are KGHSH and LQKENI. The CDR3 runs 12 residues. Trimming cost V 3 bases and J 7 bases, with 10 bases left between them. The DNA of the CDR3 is TGTGCCAGCTCACCTCGGGGCAGTGAGCAGTACTTC. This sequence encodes CASSPRGSEQYF.

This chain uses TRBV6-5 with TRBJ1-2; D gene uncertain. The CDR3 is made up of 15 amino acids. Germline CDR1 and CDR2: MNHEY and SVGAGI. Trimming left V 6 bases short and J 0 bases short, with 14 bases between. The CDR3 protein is CASREFRAANYGYTF. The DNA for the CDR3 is TGTGCCAGCAGAGAGTTCCGGGCCGCTAACTATGGCTACACCTTC.